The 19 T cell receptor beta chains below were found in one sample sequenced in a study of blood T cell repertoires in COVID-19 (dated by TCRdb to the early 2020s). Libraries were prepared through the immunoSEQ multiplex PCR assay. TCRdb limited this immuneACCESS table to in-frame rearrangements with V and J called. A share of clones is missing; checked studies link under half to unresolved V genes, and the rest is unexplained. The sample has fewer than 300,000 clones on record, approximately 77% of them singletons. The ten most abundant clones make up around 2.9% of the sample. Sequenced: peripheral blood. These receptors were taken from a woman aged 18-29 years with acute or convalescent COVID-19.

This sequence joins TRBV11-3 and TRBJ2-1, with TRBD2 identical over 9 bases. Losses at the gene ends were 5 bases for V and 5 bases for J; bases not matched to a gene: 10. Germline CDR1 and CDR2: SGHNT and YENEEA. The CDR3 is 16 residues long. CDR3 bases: TGTGCCAGCAGCGCCGCCTTGGCGGGAGGGAACAATGAGCAGTTCTTC. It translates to CASSAALAGGNNEQFF.

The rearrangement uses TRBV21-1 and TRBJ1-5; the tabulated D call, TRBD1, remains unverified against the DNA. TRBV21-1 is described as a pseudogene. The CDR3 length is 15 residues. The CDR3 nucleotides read TGTGCCAGCAGCACCGGACAGGGCCACAATCAGCCCCAGCATTTT. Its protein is CASSTGQGHNQPQHF.

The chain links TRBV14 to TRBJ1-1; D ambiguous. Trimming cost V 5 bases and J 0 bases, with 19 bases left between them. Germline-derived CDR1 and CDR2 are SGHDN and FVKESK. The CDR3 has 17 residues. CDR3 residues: CASSEPAPAGVNTEAFF. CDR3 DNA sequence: TGTGCCAGCAGCGAGCCGGCCCCCGCGGGCGTGAACACTGAAGCTTTCTTT.

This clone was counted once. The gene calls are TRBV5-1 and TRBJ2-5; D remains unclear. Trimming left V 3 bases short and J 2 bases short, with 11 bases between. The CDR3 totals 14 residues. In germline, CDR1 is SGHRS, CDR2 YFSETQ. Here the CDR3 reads CASSSQPSQETQYF. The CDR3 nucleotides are TGCGCCAGCAGCTCACAGCCTTCGCAAGAGACCCAGTACTTC.

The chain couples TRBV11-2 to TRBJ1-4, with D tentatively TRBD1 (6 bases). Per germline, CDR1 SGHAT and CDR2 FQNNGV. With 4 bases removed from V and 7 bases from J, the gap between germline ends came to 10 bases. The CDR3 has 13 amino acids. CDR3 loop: CASSYGGAEKLFF. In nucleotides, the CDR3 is TGTGCCAGCAGCTACGGGGGGGCTGAAAAACTGTTTTTT.

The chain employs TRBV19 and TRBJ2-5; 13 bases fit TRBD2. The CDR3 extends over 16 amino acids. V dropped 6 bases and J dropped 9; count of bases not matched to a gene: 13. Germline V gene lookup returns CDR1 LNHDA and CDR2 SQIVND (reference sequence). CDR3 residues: CASSGSWTSGSGPQYF. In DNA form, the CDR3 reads TGTGCCAGTAGCGGATCGTGGACTAGCGGGAGTGGGCCCCAGTACTTC.

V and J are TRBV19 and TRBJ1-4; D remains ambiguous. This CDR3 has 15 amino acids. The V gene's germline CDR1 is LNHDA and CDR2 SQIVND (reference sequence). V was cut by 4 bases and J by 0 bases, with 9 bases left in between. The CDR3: CASSTHYATNEKLFF. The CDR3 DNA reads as TGTGCCAGTAGTACACACTACGCAACTAATGAAAAACTGTTTTTT.

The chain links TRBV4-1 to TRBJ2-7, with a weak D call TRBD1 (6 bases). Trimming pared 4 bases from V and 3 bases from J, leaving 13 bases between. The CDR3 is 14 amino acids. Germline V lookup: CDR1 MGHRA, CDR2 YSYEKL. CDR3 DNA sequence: TGCGCCAGCAGCCCCAGACAGGAAGGCTACGAGCAGTACTTC. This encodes CASSPRQEGYEQYF.

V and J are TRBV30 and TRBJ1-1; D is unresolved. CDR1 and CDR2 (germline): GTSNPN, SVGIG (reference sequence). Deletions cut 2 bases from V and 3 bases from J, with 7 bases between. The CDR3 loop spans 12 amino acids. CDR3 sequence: CAWSLSDTEAFF. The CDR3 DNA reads TGTGCCTGGAGTCTTTCGGACACTGAAGCTTTCTTT. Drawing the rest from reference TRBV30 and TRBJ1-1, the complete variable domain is SQTIHQWPATLVQPVGSPLSLECTVEGTSNPNLYWYRQAAGRGLQLLFYSVGIGQISSEVPQNLSASRPQDRQFILSSKKLLLSDSGFYLCAWSLSDTEAFFGQGTRLTVV.

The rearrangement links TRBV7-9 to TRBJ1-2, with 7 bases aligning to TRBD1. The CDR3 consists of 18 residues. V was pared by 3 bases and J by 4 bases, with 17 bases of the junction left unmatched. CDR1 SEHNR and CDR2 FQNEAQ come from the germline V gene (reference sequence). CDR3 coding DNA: TGTGCCAGCAGCTTCCCTCGGGACAGCACCTCACATCCCTATGGCTACACCTTC. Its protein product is CASSFPRDSTSHPYGYTF.

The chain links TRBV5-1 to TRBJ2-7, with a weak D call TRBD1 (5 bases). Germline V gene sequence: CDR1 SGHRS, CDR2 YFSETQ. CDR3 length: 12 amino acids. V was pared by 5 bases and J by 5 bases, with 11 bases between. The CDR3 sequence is CASRQGNDEQYF. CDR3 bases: TGCGCCAGCAGGCAGGGCAATGACGAGCAGTACTTC.

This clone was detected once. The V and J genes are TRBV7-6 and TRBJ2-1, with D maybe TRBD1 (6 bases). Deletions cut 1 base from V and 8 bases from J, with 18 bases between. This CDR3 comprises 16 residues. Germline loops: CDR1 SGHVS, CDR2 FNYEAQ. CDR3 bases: TGTGCCAGCAGCTTAGGTGGTCAGGGGTCGGGCCATGAGCAGTTCTTC. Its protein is CASSLGGQGSGHEQFF.

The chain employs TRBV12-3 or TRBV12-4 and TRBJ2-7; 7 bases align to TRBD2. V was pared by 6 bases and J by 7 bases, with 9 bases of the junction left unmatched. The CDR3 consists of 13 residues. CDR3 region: CASRGGTTWEQYF. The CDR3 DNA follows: TGTGCCAGCAGAGGCGGGACTACCTGGGAGCAGTACTTC.

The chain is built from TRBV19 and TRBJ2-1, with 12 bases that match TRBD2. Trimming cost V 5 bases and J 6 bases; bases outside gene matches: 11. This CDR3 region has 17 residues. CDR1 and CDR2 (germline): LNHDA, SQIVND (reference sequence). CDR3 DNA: TGTGCCAGTAGTGTCCGGGTTCCTAGCGGGAGGGTCAATGAGCAGTTCTTC. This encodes CASSVRVPSGRVNEQFF.

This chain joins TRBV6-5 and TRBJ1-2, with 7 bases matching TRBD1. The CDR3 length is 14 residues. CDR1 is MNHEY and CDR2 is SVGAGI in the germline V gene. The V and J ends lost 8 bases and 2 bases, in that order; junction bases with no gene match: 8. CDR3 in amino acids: CASLRAGGNYGYTF. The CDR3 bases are TGTGCCAGCCTGCGGGCAGGGGGAAACTATGGCTACACCTTC.

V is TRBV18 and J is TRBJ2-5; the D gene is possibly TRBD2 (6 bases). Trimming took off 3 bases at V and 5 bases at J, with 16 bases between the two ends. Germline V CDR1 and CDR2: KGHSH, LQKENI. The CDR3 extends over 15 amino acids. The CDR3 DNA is TGTGCCAGCTCACCGAACCAGGGAGGAACGGAGACCCAGTACTTC. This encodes CASSPNQGGTETQYF.

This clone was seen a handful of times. CDR3 nucleotides: TGTGCCAGCAGCCCCCCTGGCAGGCACTCTGGGGCCAACGTCCTGACTTTC. Residues: CASSPPGRHSGANVLTF. This chain uses TRBV14 with TRBJ2-6, with D uncertain. The V end was cut by 4 bases, the J end by 0 bases, with 13 bases between. This CDR3 comprises 17 residues. CDR1 and CDR2 from the germline V gene are SGHDN and FVKESK.

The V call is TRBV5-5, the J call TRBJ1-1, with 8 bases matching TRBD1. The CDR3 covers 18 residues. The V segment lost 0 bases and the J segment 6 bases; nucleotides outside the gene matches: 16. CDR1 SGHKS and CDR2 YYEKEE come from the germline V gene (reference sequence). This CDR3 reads CASSLAPGTGLMRAEAFF. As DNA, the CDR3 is TGTGCCAGCAGCTTGGCCCCCGGGACAGGCTTGATGAGGGCTGAAGCTTTCTTT.

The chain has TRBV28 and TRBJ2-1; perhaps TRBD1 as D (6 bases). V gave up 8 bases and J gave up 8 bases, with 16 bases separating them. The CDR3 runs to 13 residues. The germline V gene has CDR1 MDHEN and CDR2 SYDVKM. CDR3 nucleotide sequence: TGTGCCAGCTCCCGAATAGGGGGTCATGAGCAGTTCTTC. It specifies CASSRIGGHEQFF.